These 4 T cell receptor beta chains share one sample of origin, sequenced in a study of PD-L1 blockade in urothelial cancer. TCRdb keeps only in-frame clones here, not all; method: immunoSEQ multiplex PCR. The sample consists of approximately 100,000 clones, about 85% of them appearing once. The sequences come from PBMCs, collected around atezolizumab (anti-PD-L1) treatment. These receptors all stem from a middle-aged man with urothelial cancer.

This clone was picked up one time. This chain joins TRBV28 and TRBJ1-3; TRBD1 is a possible D gene (6 bases). Trimming stripped 6 bases from V and 2 bases from J, with 11 bases between. There are 14 residues in the CDR3. Germline CDR1 and CDR2: MDHEN and SYDVKM. This CDR3 reads CASRTGTPGNTIYF. In nucleotides, the CDR3 is TGTGCCAGCAGGACCGGGACACCTGGAAACACCATATATTTT.

This sequence joins TRBV30 and TRBJ2-1; the match to TRBD2 covers 15 bases. Losses at the gene ends were 2 bases for V and 10 bases for J; bases not matched to a gene: 12. The CDR3 length is 17 residues. Per germline, CDR1 GTSNPN and CDR2 SVGIG (reference sequence). The CDR3, as DNA: TGTGCCTGGAGTAAAGCAAGGACTAGCGGGAGGGCCTGGGAGCAGTTCTTC. Protein product: CAWSKARTSGRAWEQFF.

V gene TRBV6-5 combines with J gene TRBJ2-3; 9 bases match TRBD1. Germline CDR1 MNHEY, CDR2 SVGAGI. The CDR3 consists of 14 residues. With V trimmed by 2 bases and J by 3 bases, 0 bases remained unmatched. CDR3 sequence (DNA): TGTGCCAGCAGTTACGGACAGGGGACAGATACGCAGTATTTT. It yields the protein CASSYGQGTDTQYF.

V and J are TRBV2 and TRBJ1-5; D is undetermined. The ends were cut back, 5 bases at V and 3 bases at J, with 8 bases in the middle. Germline V lookup: CDR1 SNHLY, CDR2 FYNNEI. The CDR3 consists of 13 residues. This CDR3 reads CASSRTNNQPQHF. Here the CDR3 DNA reads TGTGCCAGCAGTAGAACAAACAATCAGCCCCAGCATTTT.